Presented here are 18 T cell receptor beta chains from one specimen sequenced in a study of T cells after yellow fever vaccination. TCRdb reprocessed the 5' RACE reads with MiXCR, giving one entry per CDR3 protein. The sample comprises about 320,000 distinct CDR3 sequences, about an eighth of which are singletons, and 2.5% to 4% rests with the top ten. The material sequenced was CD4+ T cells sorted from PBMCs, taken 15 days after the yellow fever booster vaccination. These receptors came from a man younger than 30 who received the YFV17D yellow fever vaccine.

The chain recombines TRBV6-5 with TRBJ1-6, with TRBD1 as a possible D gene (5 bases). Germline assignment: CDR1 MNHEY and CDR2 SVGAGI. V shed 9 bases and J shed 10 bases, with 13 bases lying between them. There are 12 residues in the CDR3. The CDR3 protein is CASTVGDSPLHF. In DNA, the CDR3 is TGTGCCAGTACGGTGGGGGACTCACCCCTCCACTTT.

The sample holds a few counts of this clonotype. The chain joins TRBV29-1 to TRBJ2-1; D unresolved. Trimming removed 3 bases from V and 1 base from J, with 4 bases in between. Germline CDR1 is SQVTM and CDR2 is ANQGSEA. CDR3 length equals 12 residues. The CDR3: CSVEESYNEQFF. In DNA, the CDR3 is TGCAGCGTTGAGGAATCCTACAATGAGCAGTTCTTC.

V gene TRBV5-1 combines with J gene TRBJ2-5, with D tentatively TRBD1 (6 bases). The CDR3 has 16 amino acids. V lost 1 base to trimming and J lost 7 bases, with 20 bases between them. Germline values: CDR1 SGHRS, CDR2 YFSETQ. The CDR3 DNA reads TGCGCCAGCAGCTTGTCGGCCAGGGACAACAGAGCGACCCAGTACTTC. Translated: CASSLSARDNRATQYF.

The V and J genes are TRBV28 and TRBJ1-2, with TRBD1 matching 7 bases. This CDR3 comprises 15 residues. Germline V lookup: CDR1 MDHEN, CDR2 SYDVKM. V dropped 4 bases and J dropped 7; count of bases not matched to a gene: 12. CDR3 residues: CASSSLERGQGGYTF. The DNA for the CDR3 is TGTGCCAGCAGTTCCCTCGAGAGGGGGCAAGGTGGCTACACCTTC.

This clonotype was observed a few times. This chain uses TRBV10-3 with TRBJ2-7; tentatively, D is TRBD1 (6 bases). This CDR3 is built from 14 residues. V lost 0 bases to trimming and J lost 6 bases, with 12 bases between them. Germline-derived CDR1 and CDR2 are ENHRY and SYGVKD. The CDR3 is CAISESLGAGEQYV. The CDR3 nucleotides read TGTGCCATCAGTGAGTCATTGGGGGCCGGCGAGCAGTACGTC.

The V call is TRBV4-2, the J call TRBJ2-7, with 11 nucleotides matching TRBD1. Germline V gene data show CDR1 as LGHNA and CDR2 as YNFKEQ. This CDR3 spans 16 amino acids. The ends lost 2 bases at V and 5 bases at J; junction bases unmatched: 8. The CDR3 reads CASSQITGTGGDEQYF. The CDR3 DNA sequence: TGTGCCAGCAGCCAAATTACCGGGACAGGGGGGGACGAGCAGTACTTC.

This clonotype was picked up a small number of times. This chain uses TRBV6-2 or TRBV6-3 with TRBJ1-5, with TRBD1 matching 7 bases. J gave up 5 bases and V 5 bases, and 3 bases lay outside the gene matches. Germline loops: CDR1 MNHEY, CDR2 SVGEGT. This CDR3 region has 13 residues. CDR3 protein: CASSRDSYQPQHF. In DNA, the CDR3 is TGTGCCAGCAGTCGGGACAGCTATCAGCCCCAGCATTTT.

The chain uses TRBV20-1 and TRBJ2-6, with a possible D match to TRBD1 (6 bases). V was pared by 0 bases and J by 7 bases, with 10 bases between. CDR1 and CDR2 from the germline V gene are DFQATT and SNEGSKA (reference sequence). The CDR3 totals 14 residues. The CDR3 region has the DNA TGCAGTGCTAGAGATCAGGGGTCCGCCAACGTCCTGACTTTC. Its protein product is CSARDQGSANVLTF.

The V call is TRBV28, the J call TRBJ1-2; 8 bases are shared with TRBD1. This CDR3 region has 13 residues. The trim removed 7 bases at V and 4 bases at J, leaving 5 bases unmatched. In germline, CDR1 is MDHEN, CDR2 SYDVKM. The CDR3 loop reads CASTPGGGYGYTF. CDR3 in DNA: TGTGCCAGCACACCAGGGGGCGGCTATGGCTACACCTTC.

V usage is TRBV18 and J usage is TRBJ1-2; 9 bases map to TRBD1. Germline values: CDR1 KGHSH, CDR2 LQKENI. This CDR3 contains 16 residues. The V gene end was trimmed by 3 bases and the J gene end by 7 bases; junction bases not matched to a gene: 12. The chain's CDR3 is CASSPPTGTGLSGYTF. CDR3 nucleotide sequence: TGTGCCAGCTCACCCCCGACAGGGACAGGGTTGTCTGGCTACACCTTC.

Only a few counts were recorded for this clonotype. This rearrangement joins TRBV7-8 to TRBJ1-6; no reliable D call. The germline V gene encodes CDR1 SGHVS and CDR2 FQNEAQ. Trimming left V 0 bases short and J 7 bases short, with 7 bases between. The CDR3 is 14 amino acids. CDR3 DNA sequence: TGTGCCAGCAGCTTAGCCGACAAGAATTCACCCCTCCACTTT. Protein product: CASSLADKNSPLHF.

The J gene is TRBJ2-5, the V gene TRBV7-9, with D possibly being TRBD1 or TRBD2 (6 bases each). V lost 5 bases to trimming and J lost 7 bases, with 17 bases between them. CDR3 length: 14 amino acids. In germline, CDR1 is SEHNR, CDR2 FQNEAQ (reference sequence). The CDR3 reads CASSPGGLRGTQYF. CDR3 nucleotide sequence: TGTGCCAGCAGCCCCGGGGGCCTCCGGGGGACCCAGTACTTC. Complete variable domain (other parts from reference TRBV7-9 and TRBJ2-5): DTGVSQNPRHKITKRGQNVTFRCDPISEHNRLYWYRQTLGQGPEFLTYFQNEAQLEKSRLLSDRFSAERPKGSFSTLEIQRTEQGDSAMYLCASSPGGLRGTQYFGPGTRLLVL.

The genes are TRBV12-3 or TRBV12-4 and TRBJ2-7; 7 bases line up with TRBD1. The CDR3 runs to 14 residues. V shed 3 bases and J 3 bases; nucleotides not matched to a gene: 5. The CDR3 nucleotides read TGTGCCAGCAGTTTTTTAGCAGGGGGCTACGAGCAGTACTTC. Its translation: CASSFLAGGYEQYF.

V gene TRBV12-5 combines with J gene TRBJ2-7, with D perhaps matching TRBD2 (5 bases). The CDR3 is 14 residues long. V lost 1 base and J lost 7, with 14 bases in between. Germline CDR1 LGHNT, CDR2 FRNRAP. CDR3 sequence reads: CASGLGRGTGEQYF. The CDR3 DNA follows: TGTGCTAGTGGTTTGGGACGGGGAACGGGGGAGCAGTACTTC.

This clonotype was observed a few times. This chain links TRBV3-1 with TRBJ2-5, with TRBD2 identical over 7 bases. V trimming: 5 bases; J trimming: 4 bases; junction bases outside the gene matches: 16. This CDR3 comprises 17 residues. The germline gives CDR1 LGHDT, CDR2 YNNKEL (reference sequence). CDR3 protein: CASSGPLLYGGRETQYF. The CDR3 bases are TGTGCCAGCAGCGGCCCCCTCCTTTACGGGGGGAGAGAGACCCAGTACTTC.

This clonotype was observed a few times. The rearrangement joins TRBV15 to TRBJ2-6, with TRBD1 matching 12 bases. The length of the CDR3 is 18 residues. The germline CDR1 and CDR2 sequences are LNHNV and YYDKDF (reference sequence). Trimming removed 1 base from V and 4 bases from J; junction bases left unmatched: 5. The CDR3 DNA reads TGTGCCACCAGCAGAGGTGGGACAGGGGGCCGAGGGGCCAACGTCCTGACTTTC. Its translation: CATSRGGTGGRGANVLTF.

The CDR3 here is CASSPRDGEQFF. In DNA form, the CDR3 reads TGTGCCAGCTCACCTAGGGATGGTGAGCAGTTCTTC. This chain joins TRBV18 and TRBJ2-1; no clear D gene. The CDR3 spans 12 residues. The germline V gene encodes CDR1 KGHSH and CDR2 LQKENI. The ends were cut back, 3 bases at V and 9 bases at J, with 9 bases in the middle.

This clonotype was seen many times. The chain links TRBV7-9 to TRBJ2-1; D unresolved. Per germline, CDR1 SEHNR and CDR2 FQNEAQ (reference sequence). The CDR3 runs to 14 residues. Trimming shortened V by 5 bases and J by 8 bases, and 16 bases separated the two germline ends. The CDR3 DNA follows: TGTGCCAGCAGCCCTATACCGTACGTCGATGAGCAGTTCTTC. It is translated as CASSPIPYVDEQFF.